The clone carrying this T cell receptor (beta chain) was observed a handful of times. The sample comes from a study of shared clonotypes between healthy human individuals. Study background: CD4 naive and memory got three plates each, CD8 naive two, CD8 memory one.

Every donor, a Caucasian adult, lived in Nashville, Tennessee. Germline-derived CDR1 and CDR2 are SGHRS and YFSETQ. The CDR3 runs to 16 residues. V was clipped by 0 bases and J by 7 bases, with 16 bases between them. Assay used: immunoSEQ multiplex PCR; TCRdb lists only in-frame clones, some missing. The data show around 2.5 million clones, more than 85% seen once. The sample taken for sequencing was naive CD4+ T cells from PBMCs. Subset reported: CD45RA+ positively selected. The receptor was derived from a man younger than 35 in good health. Some clones in this sample may be carry-over from other donors' samples. The chain links TRBV5-1 to TRBJ2-2, with D possibly called TRBD1 or TRBD2 (6 bases each). CDR3 protein: CASSLGISGASGELFF. DNA of the CDR3: TGCGCCAGCAGCTTGGGAATTTCGGGGGCGAGCGGGGAGCTGTTTTTT.